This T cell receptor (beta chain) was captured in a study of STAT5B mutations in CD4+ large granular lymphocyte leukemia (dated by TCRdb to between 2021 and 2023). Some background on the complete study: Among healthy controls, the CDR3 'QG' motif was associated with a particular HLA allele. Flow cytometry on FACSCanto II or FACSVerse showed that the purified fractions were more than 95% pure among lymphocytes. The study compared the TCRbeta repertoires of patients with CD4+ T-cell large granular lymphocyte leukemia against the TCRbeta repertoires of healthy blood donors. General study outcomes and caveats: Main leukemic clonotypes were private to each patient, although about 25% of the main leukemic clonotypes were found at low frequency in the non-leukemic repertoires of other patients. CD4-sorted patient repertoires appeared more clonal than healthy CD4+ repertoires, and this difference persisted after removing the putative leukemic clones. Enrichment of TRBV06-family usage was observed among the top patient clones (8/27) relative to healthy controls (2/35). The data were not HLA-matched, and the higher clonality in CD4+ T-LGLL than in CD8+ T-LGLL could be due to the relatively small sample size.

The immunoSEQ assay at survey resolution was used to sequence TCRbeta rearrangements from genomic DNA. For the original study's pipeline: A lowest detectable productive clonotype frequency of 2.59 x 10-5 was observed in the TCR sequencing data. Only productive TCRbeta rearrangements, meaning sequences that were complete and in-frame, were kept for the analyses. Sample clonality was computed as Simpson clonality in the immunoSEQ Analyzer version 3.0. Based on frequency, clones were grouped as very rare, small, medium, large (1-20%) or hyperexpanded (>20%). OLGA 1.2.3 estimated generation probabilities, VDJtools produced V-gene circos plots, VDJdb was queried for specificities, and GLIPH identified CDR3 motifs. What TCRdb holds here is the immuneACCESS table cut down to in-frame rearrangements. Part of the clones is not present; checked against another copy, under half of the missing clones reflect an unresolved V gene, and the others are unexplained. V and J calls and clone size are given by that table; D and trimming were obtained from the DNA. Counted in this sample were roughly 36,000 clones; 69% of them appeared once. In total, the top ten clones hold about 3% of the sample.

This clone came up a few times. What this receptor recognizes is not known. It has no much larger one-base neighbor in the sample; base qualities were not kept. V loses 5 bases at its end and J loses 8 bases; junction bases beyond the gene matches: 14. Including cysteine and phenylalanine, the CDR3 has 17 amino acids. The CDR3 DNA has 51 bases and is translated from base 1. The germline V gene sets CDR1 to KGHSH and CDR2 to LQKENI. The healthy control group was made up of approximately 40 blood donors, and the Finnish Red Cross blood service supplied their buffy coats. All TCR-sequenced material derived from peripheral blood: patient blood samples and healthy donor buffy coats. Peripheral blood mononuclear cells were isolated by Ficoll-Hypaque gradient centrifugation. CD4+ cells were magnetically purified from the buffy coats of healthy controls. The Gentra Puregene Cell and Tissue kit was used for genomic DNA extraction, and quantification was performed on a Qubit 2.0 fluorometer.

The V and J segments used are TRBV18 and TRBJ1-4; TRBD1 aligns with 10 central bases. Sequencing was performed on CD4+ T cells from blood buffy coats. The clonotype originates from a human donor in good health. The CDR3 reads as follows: CASSTVPGQGQGEKLFF. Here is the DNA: TGTGCCAGCTCAACAGTCCCGGGACAGGGGCAAGGAGAAAAACTGTTTTTT.